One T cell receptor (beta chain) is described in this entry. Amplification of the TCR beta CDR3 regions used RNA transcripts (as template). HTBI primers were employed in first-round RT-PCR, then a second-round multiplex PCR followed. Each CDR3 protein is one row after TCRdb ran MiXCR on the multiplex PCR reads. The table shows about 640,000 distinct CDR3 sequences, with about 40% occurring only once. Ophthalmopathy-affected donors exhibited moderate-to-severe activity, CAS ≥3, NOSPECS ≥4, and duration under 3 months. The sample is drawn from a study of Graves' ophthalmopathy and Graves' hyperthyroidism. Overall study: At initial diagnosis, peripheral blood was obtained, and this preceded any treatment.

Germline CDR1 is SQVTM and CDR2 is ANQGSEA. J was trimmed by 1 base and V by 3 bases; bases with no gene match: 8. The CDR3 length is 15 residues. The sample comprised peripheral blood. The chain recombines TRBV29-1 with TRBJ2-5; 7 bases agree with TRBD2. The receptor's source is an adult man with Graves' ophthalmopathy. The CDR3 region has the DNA TGCAGCGTTGAGTCTAGCGGAGGGTCCCAAGAGACCCAGTACTTC. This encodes CSVESSGGSQETQYF. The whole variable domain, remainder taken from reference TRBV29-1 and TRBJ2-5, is SAVISQKPSRDICQRGTSLTIQCQVDSQVTMMFWYRQQPGQSLTLIATANQGSEATYESGFVIDKFPISRPNLTFSTLTVSNMSPEDSSIYLCSVESSGGSQETQYFGPGTRLLVL.